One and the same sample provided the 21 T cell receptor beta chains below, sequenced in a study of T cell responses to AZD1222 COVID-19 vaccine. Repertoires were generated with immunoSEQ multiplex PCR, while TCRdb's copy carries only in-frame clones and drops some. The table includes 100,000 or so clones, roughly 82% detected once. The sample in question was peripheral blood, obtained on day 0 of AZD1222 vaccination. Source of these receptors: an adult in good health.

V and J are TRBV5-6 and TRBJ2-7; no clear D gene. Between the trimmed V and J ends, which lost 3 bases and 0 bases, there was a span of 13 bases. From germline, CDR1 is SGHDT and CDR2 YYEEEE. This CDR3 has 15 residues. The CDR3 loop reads CASSSPRESSYEQYF. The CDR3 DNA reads TGTGCCAGCAGCTCACCCCGCGAGTCCTCCTACGAGCAGTACTTC.

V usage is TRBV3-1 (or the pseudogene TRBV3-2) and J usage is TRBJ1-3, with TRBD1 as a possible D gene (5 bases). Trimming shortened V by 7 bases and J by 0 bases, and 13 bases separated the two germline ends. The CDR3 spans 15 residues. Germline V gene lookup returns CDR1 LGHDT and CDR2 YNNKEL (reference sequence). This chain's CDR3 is CASTRDHRSGNTIYF. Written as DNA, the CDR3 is TGTGCCAGCACGCGGGACCACCGCTCTGGAAACACCATATATTTT.

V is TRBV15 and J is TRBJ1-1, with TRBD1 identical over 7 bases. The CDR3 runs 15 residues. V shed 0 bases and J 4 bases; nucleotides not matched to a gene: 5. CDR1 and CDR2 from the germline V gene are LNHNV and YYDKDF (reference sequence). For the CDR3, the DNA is TGTGCCACCAGCAGAGATAACAGGGGCGGCACTGAAGCTTTCTTT. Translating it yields CATSRDNRGGTEAFF.

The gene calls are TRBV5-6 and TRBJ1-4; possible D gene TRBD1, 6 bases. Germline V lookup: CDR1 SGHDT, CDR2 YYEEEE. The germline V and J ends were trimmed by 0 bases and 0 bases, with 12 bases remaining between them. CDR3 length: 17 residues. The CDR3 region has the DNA TGTGCCAGCAGCTTGGGGGGTCCAGGGGCAACTAATGAAAAACTGTTTTTT. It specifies CASSLGGPGATNEKLFF.

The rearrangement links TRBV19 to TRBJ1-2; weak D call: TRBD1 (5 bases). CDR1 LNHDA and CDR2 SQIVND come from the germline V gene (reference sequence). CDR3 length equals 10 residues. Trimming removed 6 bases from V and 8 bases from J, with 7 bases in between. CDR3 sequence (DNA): TGTGCCAGTAGAGGGGACGGCTACACCTTC. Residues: CASRGDGYTF.

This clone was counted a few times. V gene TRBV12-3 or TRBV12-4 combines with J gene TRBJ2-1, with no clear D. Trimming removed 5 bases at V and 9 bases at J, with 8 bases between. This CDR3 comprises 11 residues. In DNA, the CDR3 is TGTGCCAGCAGTGACCGAATTGAGCAGTTCTTC. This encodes CASSDRIEQFF.

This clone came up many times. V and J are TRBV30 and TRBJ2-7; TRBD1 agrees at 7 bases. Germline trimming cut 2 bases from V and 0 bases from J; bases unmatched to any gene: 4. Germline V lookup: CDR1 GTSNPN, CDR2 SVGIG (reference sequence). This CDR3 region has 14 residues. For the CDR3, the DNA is TGTGCCTGGAGTCCTGACAGGGACTCCTACGAGCAGTACTTC. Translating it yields CAWSPDRDSYEQYF.

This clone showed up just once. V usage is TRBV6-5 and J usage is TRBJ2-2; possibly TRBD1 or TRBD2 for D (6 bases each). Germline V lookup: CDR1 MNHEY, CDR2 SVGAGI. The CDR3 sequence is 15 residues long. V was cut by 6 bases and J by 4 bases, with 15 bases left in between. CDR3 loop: CASRKRGGSTGELFF. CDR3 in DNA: TGTGCCAGCAGGAAACGAGGGGGGTCCACCGGGGAGCTGTTTTTT.

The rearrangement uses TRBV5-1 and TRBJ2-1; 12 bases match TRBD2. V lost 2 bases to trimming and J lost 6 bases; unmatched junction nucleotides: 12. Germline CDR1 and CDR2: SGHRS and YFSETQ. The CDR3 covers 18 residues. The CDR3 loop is CASSFASILAGGPNEQFF. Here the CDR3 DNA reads TGCGCCAGCAGCTTTGCCTCTATTCTAGCGGGGGGGCCCAATGAGCAGTTCTTC.

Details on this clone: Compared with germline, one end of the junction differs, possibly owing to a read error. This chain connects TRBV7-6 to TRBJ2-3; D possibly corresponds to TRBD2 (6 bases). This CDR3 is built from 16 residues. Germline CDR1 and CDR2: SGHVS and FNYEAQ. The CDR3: CASSLVAASSTDMQYF. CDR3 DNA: TGTGCCAGCAGCTTAGTAGCGGCTAGCTCCACAGATATGCAGTATTTT.

The CDR3: CASSQRTLLNEKLFF. The DNA for the CDR3 is TGTGCCAGTAGTCAGCGGACTCTACTTAATGAAAAACTGTTTTTT. This chain uses TRBV19 with TRBJ1-4; the D is unclear. Germline values: CDR1 LNHDA, CDR2 SQIVND (reference sequence). V was clipped by 5 bases and J by 4 bases, with 14 bases between them. The CDR3 runs 15 residues. The full variable domain, its missing parts supplied by reference TRBV19 and TRBJ1-4, is DGGITQSPKYLFRKEGQNVTLSCEQNLNHDAMYWYRQDPGQGLRLIYYSQIVNDFQKGDIAEGYSVSREKKESFPLTVTSAQKNPTAFYLCASSQRTLLNEKLFFGSGTQLSVL.

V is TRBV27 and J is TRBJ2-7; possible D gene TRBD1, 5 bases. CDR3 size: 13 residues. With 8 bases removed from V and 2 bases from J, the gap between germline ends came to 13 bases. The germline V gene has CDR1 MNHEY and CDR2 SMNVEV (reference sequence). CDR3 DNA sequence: TGTGCCAGCCGACAGACAGTAGCCTACGAGCAGTACTTC. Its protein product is CASRQTVAYEQYF.

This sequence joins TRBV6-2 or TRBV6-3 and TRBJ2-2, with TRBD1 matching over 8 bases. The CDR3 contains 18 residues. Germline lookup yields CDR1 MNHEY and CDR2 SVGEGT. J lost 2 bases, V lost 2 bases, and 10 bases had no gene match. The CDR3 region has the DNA TGTGCCAGCAGTTACCTTCGCGGACAGGGCGGCAACACCGGGGAGCTGTTTTTT. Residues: CASSYLRGQGGNTGELFF.

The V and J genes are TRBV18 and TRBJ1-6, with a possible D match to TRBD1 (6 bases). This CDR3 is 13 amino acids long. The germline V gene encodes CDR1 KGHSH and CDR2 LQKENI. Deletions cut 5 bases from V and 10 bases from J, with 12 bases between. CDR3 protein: CASSTTGTSPLHF. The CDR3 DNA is TGTGCCAGCTCAACAACAGGGACCTCACCCCTCCACTTT.

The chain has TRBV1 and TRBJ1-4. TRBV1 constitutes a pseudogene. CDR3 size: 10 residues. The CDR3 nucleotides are TGCACCAGCCCTAATGAAAAACTGTTTTTT. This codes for CTSPNEKLFF.

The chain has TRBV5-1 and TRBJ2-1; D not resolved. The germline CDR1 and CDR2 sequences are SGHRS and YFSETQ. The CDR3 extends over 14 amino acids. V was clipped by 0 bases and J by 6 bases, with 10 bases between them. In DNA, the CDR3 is TGCGCCAGCAGCTTGGGGTCCCTCGGCAATGAGCAGTTCTTC. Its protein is CASSLGSLGNEQFF.

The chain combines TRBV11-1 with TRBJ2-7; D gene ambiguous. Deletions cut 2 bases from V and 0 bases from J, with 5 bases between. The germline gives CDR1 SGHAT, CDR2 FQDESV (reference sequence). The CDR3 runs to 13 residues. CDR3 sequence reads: CASSLKPSYEQYF. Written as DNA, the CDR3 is TGTGCCAGCAGCTTAAAGCCCTCCTACGAGCAGTACTTC.

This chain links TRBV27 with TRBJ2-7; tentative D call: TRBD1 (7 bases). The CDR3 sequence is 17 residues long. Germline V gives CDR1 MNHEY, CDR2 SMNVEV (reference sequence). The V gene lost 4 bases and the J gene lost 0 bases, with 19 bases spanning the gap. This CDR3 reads CASSSPGGTRSSYEQYF. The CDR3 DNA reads TGTGCCAGCAGTTCGCCAGGGGGGACCCGTAGCTCCTACGAGCAGTACTTC.

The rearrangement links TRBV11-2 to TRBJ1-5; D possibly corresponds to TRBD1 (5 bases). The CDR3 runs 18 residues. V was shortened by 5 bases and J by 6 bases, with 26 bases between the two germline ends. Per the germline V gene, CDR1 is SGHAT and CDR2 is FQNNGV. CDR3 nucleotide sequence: TGTGCCAGCAGCAGGGGTGGCGGGGATAACTGGAGCGGTCAGCCCCAGCATTTT. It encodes CASSRGGGDNWSGQPQHF.

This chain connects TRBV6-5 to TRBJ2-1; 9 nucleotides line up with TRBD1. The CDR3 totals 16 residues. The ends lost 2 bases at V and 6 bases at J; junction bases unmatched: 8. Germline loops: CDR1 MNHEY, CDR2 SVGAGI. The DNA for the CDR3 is TGTGCCAGCAGTTACGCCACCGGGACAGGGCCCAATGAGCAGTTCTTC. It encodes CASSYATGTGPNEQFF.

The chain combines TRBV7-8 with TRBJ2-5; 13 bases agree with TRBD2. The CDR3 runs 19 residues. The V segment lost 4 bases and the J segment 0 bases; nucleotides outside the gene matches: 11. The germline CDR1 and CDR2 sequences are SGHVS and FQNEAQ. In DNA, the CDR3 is TGTGCCAGCAGCTCCCGGACTAGCGGGGGCTACTTGTACCAAGAGACCCAGTACTTC. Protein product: CASSSRTSGGYLYQETQYF.